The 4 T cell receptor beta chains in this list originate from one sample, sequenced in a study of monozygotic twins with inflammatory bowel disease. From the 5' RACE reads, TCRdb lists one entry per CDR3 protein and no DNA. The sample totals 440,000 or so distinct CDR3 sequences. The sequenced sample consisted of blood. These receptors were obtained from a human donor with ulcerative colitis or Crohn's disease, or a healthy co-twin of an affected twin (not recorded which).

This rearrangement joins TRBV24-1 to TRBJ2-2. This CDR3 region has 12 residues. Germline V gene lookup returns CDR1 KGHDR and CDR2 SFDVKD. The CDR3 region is CVTSGDTGELFF.

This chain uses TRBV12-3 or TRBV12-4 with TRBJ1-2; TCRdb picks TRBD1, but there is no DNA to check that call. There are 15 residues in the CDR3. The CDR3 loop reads CASSFLDGTNYGYTF.

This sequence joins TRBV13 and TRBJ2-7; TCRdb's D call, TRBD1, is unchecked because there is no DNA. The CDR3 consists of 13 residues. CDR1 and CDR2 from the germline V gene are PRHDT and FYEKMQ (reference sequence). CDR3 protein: CASSPPGQNEQYF.

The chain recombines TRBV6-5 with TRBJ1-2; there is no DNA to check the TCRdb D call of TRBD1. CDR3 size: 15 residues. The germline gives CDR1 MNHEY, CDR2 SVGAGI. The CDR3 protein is CASSYRGQGVYGYTF.